A selection of T cell receptor beta chains follows, all from one sample in a study of OX40 agonist ivuxolimab in advanced cancers. TCRdb keeps only in-frame clones here, not all; method: immunoSEQ multiplex PCR. The sample yields roughly 110,000 clones, approximately 90% seen once. Sequencing was performed on CD4+ or CD8+ T cells sorted from blood, taken in a trial of the OX40 agonist ivuxolimab. These receptors all come from an adult with an advanced solid tumor such as melanoma, head and neck, liver or kidney cancer. CDR3s include the opening cysteine and the closing phenylalanine or tryptophan. D genes are given only for firm matches. Rows give clone size only sometimes, using once, few, many, or a class for an expanded clone.

clone size,J gene,D gene,V gene,CDR3 protein
-,TRBJ1-4,-,TRBV5-6,CASSLTGVLSTNEKLFF
-,TRBJ2-2,TRBD1,TRBV18,CASSSKVQGDTGELFF
-,TRBJ1-2,-,TRBV7-2,CASSLEGSDYGYTF
-,TRBJ1-3,-,TRBV7-8,CASSQIFGNTIYF
-,TRBJ1-5,-,TRBV28,CASSFRPRGRSNQPQHF
-,TRBJ1-5,-,TRBV7-9,CASKQGNQPQHF
-,TRBJ2-7,-,TRBV6-1,CASSEARPLGGEQYF
-,TRBJ1-1,-,TRBV6-5,CASLGVSTEAFF
-,TRBJ2-2,TRBD2,TRBV10-2,CASRTSGGNTGELFF
-,TRBJ1-4,-,TRBV18,CASSPESEKLFF
-,TRBJ1-6,TRBD1,TRBV6-5,CASRPGQEYSPLHF
-,TRBJ2-2,TRBD1,TRBV7-2,CASSQSGGIARELFF
-,TRBJ1-4,-,TRBV7-9,CASSLVVTAEKLFF
-,TRBJ2-3,TRBD1,TRBV9,CASSVTGAGTDTQYF
-,TRBJ2-7,-,TRBV6-1,CASRESHTAETYEQYF
-,TRBJ2-4,-,TRBV19,CASSRNPGLAKNIQYF
-,TRBJ2-1,-,TRBV5-5,CASSLESPGPYNEQFF
-,TRBJ1-5,-,TRBV19,CASCDEYYSNQPQHF
-,TRBJ2-7,TRBD2,TRBV4-2,CASSQGTSGDYEQYF
-,TRBJ1-3,-,TRBV11-2,CASSSGQTLLWKELNTIYF
-,TRBJ1-6,TRBD1,TRBV19,CASMVGQGMYNSPLHF
once,TRBJ2-1,TRBD2,TRBV7-9,CASSLRRGGQNEQFF